This section outlines one T cell receptor beta chain sequence together with its context. It has no known antigen specificity. It has no much larger one-base neighbor in the sample; base qualities were not kept. CDR1 and CDR2 (MGHDK, SYGVNS) derive from the germline V gene. Counted from cysteine to phenylalanine, this CDR3 has 13 amino acids. Only CDR3 DNA is held: 39 bases, read in frame from base 1. Relative to germline, V is 7 bases shorter and J is 1 base shorter, with 10 bases between their ends. The data were taken from a study of blood T cell repertoires in COVID-19 (TCRdb year 2020). Study-wide context: The collaborator samples originated in the United States, Italy and Spain and spanned the acute and convalescent phases of COVID-19. The material from the prospective study consisted of cDNA or gDNA derived from T cells, B-cell-depleted T cells, or PBMCs. The dataset comprised deeply sampled blood TCRbeta repertoires from subjects exposed to, actively infected with, or recovered from COVID-19. A freely available public database, intended as a resource for researchers studying the immune response to SARS-CoV-2, is where the repertoires were released. Samples were obtained from the ongoing ImmuneRACE study (first 160 participants) and from about 1,300 subjects provided by 6 global collaborators. Nearly every sample came with metadata listing a de-identified subject ID, COVID-19 status, age in years and sex. HLA class I and class II types, where available, came from metadata supplied by the sample provider rather than from assay-based typing. What the study reported, not specific to this receptor: Clinical and demographic metadata were provided uncurated, with the amount varying by source and participant.

The immunoSEQ Assay, a bias-controlled multiplex PCR, was used to amplify TCRbeta CDR3 regions from genomic DNA. The paper's processing steps were these. Within the assay, amplification of reference gene primers was used to estimate how many nucleated cells each sample contained. To quantify the absolute abundance of each unique TCRbeta CDR3 rearrangement, sequence reads were collapsed and filtered. Productive Simpson clonality was computed per sample as the square root of Simpson's diversity index over productive rearrangements. This is the immuneACCESS table as TCRdb keeps it, with only in-frame sequences that have V and J called. A part of the clones is gone; compared with another copy, unresolved V genes explain less than half, and the rest is unexplained. That table furnishes V, J and clone size, whereas the DNA furnished D and trimming. The sample table shows roughly 190,000 clones, and under 90% are seen once. The ten largest clones take up about 14% of the sample.

One collaborating source in Seattle enrolled patients during active infection and followed them longitudinally through the course of disease. Collaborating institutions collected whole blood in K2EDTA tubes following their own protocols. Collaborator samples were shipped for TCRbeta analysis as frozen whole blood, isolated PBMCs, or DNA extracted from either sample type. The sample was peripheral blood. This clonotype originated in an older woman with COVID-19, enrolled during active disease. The V and J segments used are TRBV25-1 and TRBJ1-1, with no D gene named confidently. CDR3 sequence: CASMPRGNTEAFF. Here is the DNA: TGTGCCAGCATGCCGAGAGGGAACACTGAAGCTTTCTTT.